These T cell receptor beta chains were read from a single sample in a study of blood T cell repertoires in COVID-19. The table came from immunoSEQ multiplex PCR; TCRdb's copy has only in-frame clones and leaves some out. Among 63,000 or so clones listed, more than 85% were seen once. The sequenced material came from peripheral blood. The receptor set was obtained from a man between 70 and 80 years old with active COVID-19. Each CDR3 is given with its conserved first and last residue.

TRBJ1-5 TRBV28 CAIHKQGSQPQHF
TRBJ2-7 TRBV12-5 CASGLVRETGGYEQYF
TRBJ2-3 TRBV5-4 CASSAVDRGQYTQYF
TRBJ2-5 TRBV9 CASSVATLGAETQYF
TRBJ1-5 TRBV27 CASSLPPGQWSNQPQHF
TRBJ2-7 TRBV27 CASSLGGGGEQYF
TRBJ2-1 TRBV19 CASTHPTSGRYNEQFF
TRBJ1-1 TRBV5-1 CASSLAGGVEAFF
TRBJ1-2 TRBV5-1 CASSPGQGAYGYTF
TRBJ2-7 TRBV6-5 CASSYGGASYEQYF
TRBJ2-3 TRBV6-4 CASSRQGARADTQYF